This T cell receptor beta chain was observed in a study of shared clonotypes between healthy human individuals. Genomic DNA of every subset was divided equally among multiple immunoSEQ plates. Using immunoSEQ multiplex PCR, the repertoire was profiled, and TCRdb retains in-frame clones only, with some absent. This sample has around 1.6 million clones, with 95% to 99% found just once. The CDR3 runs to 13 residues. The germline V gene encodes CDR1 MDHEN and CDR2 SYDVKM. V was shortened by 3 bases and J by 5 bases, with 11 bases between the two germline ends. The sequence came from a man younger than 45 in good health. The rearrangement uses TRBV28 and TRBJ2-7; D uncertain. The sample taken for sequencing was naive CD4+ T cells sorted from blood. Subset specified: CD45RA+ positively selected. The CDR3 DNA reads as TGTGCCAGCAGTTTGCCGAGCACGGACGAGCAGTACTTC. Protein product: CASSLPSTDEQYF.